This TCR beta chain was captured by sequencing in a study of OX40 agonist ivuxolimab in advanced cancers. Study information: The treatment was a fully human IgG2 OX40 agonist, ivuxolimab.

Only in-frame clones appear in the TCRdb table, and some are missing; sequencing was by immunoSEQ multiplex PCR. This sample carries around 76,000 clones, approximately 95% of them seen once, and the ten largest clones take roughly 22%. The germline gives CDR1 GTSNPN, CDR2 SVGIG (reference sequence). This CDR3 region has 19 residues. Trimming took off 0 bases at V and 5 bases at J, with 28 bases between the two ends. This chain links TRBV30 with TRBJ1-2; tentative D call: TRBD1 (5 bases). The sequence came from an adult with an advanced solid tumor such as melanoma, head and neck, liver or kidney cancer. Sequences were derived from CD4+ or CD8+ T cells sorted from blood, sampled in a trial of the OX40 agonist ivuxolimab. This CDR3 is CAWSVLLWEGRGFYYGYTF. CDR3 nucleotide sequence: TGTGCCTGGAGTGTATTACTCTGGGAAGGTCGGGGGTTCTATTATGGCTACACCTTC.